Reported below is one T cell receptor (beta chain). Germline CDR1 reads KGHDR; CDR2 reads SFDVKD. This CDR3 contains 12 residues. V lost 9 bases to trimming and J lost 4 bases, with 9 bases between them. This entry comes from a study of blood T cell repertoires in COVID-19. Study details: Material from acute and convalescent COVID-19 was sourced from the United States, Italy and Spain.

Repertoires were generated with immunoSEQ multiplex PCR, while TCRdb's copy carries only in-frame clones and drops some. The sample lists about 120,000 clones; roughly nine tenths were seen once. The J gene is TRBJ1-5, the V gene TRBV24-1, with D maybe TRBD1 (5 bases). This clonotype was sampled from a man between 65 and 85 years old with active or convalescent COVID-19. The source material was peripheral blood. The CDR3 DNA reads as TGTGCCACCCTCGACAGTAATCAGCCCCAGCATTTT. It codes for CATLDSNQPQHF.